The 30 T cell receptor beta chains given below trace back to one sample, sequenced in a study of T-cell reconstitution after alpha-beta-depleted transplantation in children. Preparation of the TCRbeta library involved a method that used unique molecular identifiers. TCRdb independently ran MiXCR on the PCR reads; one entry per CDR3 protein. The sample gives about 340,000 distinct CDR3 sequences, about 9.3% of which show up once; more than 2% is in the top ten. Here the sequenced sample was PBMCs from the stem cell graft donor, taken from the stem cell graft. The receptor set was obtained from a human donor who donated a stem cell graft to a child with acute lymphoblastic leukemia.

This clonotype was observed at least ten times. J is TRBJ1-2 and V is TRBV5-1; weak D call: TRBD1 (6 bases). The CDR3 loop spans 13 amino acids. The germline V and J ends were trimmed by 0 bases and 8 bases, with 11 bases remaining between them. Germline loops: CDR1 SGHRS, CDR2 YFSETQ. The CDR3 nucleotides read TGCGCCAGCAGCTTGGTTGGGGGCGCCGGCTACACCTTC. It specifies CASSLVGGAGYTF.

V gene TRBV12-3 or TRBV12-4 combines with J gene TRBJ2-1, with D perhaps given as TRBD1 or TRBD2 (5 bases each). The CDR3 extends over 15 amino acids. Trimming cost V 3 bases and J 6 bases, with 15 bases left between them. The chain's CDR3 is CASSFSPRGVNEQFF. The CDR3, as DNA: TGTGCCAGCAGTTTCTCCCCGAGAGGGGTCAATGAGCAGTTCTTC.

This clonotype has a count of ten or more. The chain is built from TRBV7-2 and TRBJ2-5; perhaps TRBD2 as D (7 bases). CDR3 size: 15 residues. CDR1 and CDR2 from the germline V gene are SGHTA and FQGNSA. The germline V and J ends were trimmed by 1 base and 3 bases, with 12 bases remaining between them. CDR3 DNA: TGTGCCAGCAGCTTAGGGGGGGGCCTAAAAGAGACCCAGTACTTC. Protein sequence: CASSLGGGLKETQYF.

This clonotype was counted only a few times. This chain links TRBV12-3 or TRBV12-4 with TRBJ2-7; 14 bases are a match to TRBD2. There are 15 residues in the CDR3. The ends lost 5 bases at V and 6 bases at J; junction bases unmatched: 6. For the CDR3, the DNA is TGTGCCAGCAGTCCCGGGACTAGCGGGAGCCCCGAGCAGTACTTC. It encodes CASSPGTSGSPEQYF.

This clonotype was counted only a few times. This sequence joins TRBV3-1 and TRBJ2-2; 7 nucleotides align to TRBD1. Trimming at V came to 3 bases and at J to 8 bases, leaving 12 bases not matched to a gene. The CDR3 has 16 residues. Germline values: CDR1 LGHDT, CDR2 YNNKEL (reference sequence). CDR3 protein: CASSHTGQVLLGELFF. In DNA form, the CDR3 reads TGTGCCAGCAGCCACACAGGACAGGTCCTTCTAGGGGAGCTGTTTTTT.

This clonotype was recorded many times. The chain uses TRBV4-3 and TRBJ1-6; 7 nucleotides match TRBD1. The CDR3 is 17 residues long. Germline V gene data show CDR1 as LGHNA and CDR2 as YSLEER. V gave up 1 base and J gave up 9 bases; unmatched junction bases: 12. As DNA, the CDR3 is TGCGCCAGCAGCCAAGTTGGTAGGGGGCAAGTGGGTTCACCCCTCCACTTT. This encodes CASSQVGRGQVGSPLHF.

A few counts support this clonotype. This chain links TRBV11-1 with TRBJ2-5; 8 nucleotides match TRBD2. The ends lost 10 bases at V and 4 bases at J; junction bases unmatched: 29. Per the germline V gene, CDR1 is SGHAT and CDR2 is FQDESV (reference sequence). This CDR3 comprises 20 residues. CDR3 amino acids: CATPIPHTQAGDTWGETQYF. CDR3 in DNA: TGTGCCACCCCTATCCCACACACTCAAGCGGGAGACACCTGGGGAGAGACCCAGTACTTC.

The chain couples TRBV5-5 to TRBJ1-5; D gene ambiguous. In germline, CDR1 is SGHKS, CDR2 YYEKEE (reference sequence). The CDR3 runs to 15 residues. Trimming cost V 0 bases and J 5 bases, with 12 bases left between them. CDR3 sequence reads: CASSLDQAAYQPQHF. The CDR3 DNA follows: TGTGCCAGCAGCTTGGATCAGGCGGCTTATCAGCCCCAGCATTTT.

This clonotype appeared a few times. The chain is built from TRBV6-1 and TRBJ1-1; 8 positions match TRBD1. CDR1 and CDR2 from the germline V gene are MNHNS and SASEGT. V lost 4 bases and J lost 0; bases outside the gene matches: 1. This CDR3 contains 14 residues. The CDR3 region has the DNA TGTGCCAGCAGTGGGGACAGGCTGAACACTGAAGCTTTCTTT. Translation: CASSGDRLNTEAFF.

This chain's CDR3 is CSARDDRGKTEAFF. The DNA of the CDR3 is TGCAGTGCTAGAGATGACAGGGGCAAAACTGAAGCTTTCTTT. This chain connects TRBV20-1 to TRBJ1-1, with 8 bases aligning to TRBD1. Germline CDR1 is DFQATT and CDR2 is SNEGSKA (reference sequence). The CDR3 sequence is 14 residues long. Trimming cost V 0 bases and J 5 bases; bases outside gene matches: 5.

This clonotype appeared a few times. The CDR3 here is CASSLGLYDNEQFF. CDR3 nucleotide sequence: TGCGCCAGCAGCTTGGGACTATATGACAATGAGCAGTTCTTC. V is TRBV5-1 and J is TRBJ2-1, with D possibly being TRBD2 (5 bases). This CDR3 region has 14 residues. Germline values: CDR1 SGHRS, CDR2 YFSETQ. Trimming left V 0 bases short and J 5 bases short, with 9 bases between.

V is TRBV20-1 and J is TRBJ2-1; the D gene is possibly TRBD2 (5 bases). Per germline, CDR1 DFQATT and CDR2 SNEGSKA (reference sequence). Trimming shortened V by 7 bases and J by 2 bases, and 9 bases separated the two germline ends. CDR3 length: 12 amino acids. The CDR3: CSVAGAYNEQFF. The CDR3 DNA is TGCAGTGTGGCGGGCGCCTACAATGAGCAGTTCTTC.

This clonotype was seen many times. J is TRBJ2-7 and V is TRBV5-1; the D is unclear. This CDR3 region has 14 residues. V was clipped by 4 bases and J by 5 bases, with 16 bases between them. Germline CDR1 is SGHRS and CDR2 is YFSETQ. The CDR3 DNA follows: TGCGCCAGCAGCCCAGGACCGAGCCCCGACGAGCAGTACTTC. Residues: CASSPGPSPDEQYF.

The V gene is TRBV6-1, the J gene TRBJ2-7; a weak D match, TRBD2 (6 bases). V lost 1 base, J lost 3 bases, and 10 bases lay in between. This CDR3 region has 14 residues. Germline assignment: CDR1 MNHNS and CDR2 SASEGT. The CDR3 bases are TGTGCCAGCAGTGAAGTAGCGGAGAACTACGAGCAGTACTTC. It encodes CASSEVAENYEQYF.

A word on this clonotype: This could be a read error, since a much larger clone is one nucleotide away. The genes are TRBV12-3 or TRBV12-4 and TRBJ2-1, with TRBD2 matching over 7 bases. J was trimmed by 7 bases and V by 6 bases; bases with no gene match: 12. There are 15 residues in the CDR3. The CDR3, as DNA: TGTGCCAGCAGACTAGACGGGAGCGGGGATAATGAGCAGTTCTTC. As protein: CASRLDGSGDNEQFF.

In this sample, this clonotype turned up a few times. The V call is TRBV6-1, the J call TRBJ1-5, with D perhaps matching TRBD1 (6 bases). The germline CDR1 and CDR2 sequences are MNHNS and SASEGT. The CDR3 has 15 residues. V gave up 3 bases and J gave up 3 bases, with 12 bases separating them. The CDR3: CASSEPNRVNQPQHF. The CDR3 DNA follows: TGTGCCAGCAGTGAGCCCAACAGGGTCAATCAGCCCCAGCATTTT.

This clonotype was picked up many times. This chain uses TRBV7-8 with TRBJ2-3; a possible D gene is TRBD2 (5 bases). Germline values: CDR1 SGHVS, CDR2 FQNEAQ. The CDR3 spans 16 residues. V was clipped by 0 bases and J by 2 bases, with 12 bases between them. The CDR3 DNA reads TGTGCCAGCAGCTTAGCGTTCTCCGGGGACACAGATACGCAGTATTTT. Translated, it gives CASSLAFSGDTDTQYF.

The V call is TRBV20-1, the J call TRBJ2-5; D is tentatively TRBD1 or TRBD2 (5 bases each). Germline lookup yields CDR1 DFQATT and CDR2 SNEGSKA (reference sequence). Trimming cost V 1 base and J 7 bases, with 22 bases left between them. This CDR3 region has 16 residues. The CDR3 loop reads CSARVPTAGAQGTQYF. CDR3 sequence (DNA): TGCAGTGCTAGAGTTCCAACGGCCGGGGCCCAGGGGACCCAGTACTTC.

This clonotype showed up many times. The rearrangement joins TRBV28 to TRBJ2-1; D may be TRBD2 (6 bases). Looked up from germline, CDR1 is MDHEN and CDR2 is SYDVKM. V lost 8 bases and J 3 bases, leaving 14 bases between the germline ends. The CDR3 is made up of 14 amino acids. In nucleotides, the CDR3 is TGTGCCAGCCTGGGAGGCATAATCTACAATGAGCAGTTCTTC. Translating gives CASLGGIIYNEQFF.

This rearrangement joins TRBV11-2 to TRBJ2-7; D tentatively fits TRBD1 or TRBD2 (5 bases each). Germline lookup yields CDR1 SGHAT and CDR2 FQNNGV. The CDR3 length is 14 residues. The ends were cut back, 4 bases at V and 2 bases at J, with 12 bases in the middle. The CDR3 sequence: CASSSHGGPYEQYF. DNA of the CDR3: TGTGCCAGCAGCTCACATGGGGGACCCTACGAGCAGTACTTC.

The chain couples TRBV10-2 to TRBJ1-1; D remains ambiguous. The CDR3 spans 13 residues. Trimming took 8 bases from V and 1 from J, leaving 11 bases between them. CDR1 is WSHSY and CDR2 is SAAADI in the germline V gene. The DNA of the CDR3 is TGCGCCAGCGGAAAGAAGAGGAACACTGAAGCTTTCTTT. Translating gives CASGKKRNTEAFF.

This chain links TRBV30 with TRBJ2-6; no definite D call. The CDR3 is made up of 13 amino acids. Trimming pared 1 base from V and 2 bases from J, leaving 3 bases between. Germline lookup yields CDR1 GTSNPN and CDR2 SVGIG (reference sequence). CDR3 DNA sequence: TGTGCCTGGAGTGAGGCTGGGGCCAACGTCCTGACTTTC. Translated: CAWSEAGANVLTF.

V usage is TRBV12-3 or TRBV12-4 and J usage is TRBJ2-1; D may be TRBD2 (6 bases). The germline V and J ends were trimmed by 3 bases and 3 bases, with 15 bases remaining between them. CDR3 length: 16 amino acids. This CDR3 reads CASSLGGREDYNEQFF. The CDR3 nucleotides read TGTGCCAGCAGTTTGGGCGGCAGGGAGGACTACAATGAGCAGTTCTTC.

Written as DNA, the CDR3 is TGTGCCAGCAGTTACTACGCCCAGCTTAGCTACAATGAGCAGTTCTTC. Translated: CASSYYAQLSYNEQFF. The rearrangement links TRBV12-3 or TRBV12-4 to TRBJ2-1, with D uncertain. V was shortened by 4 bases and J by 3 bases, with 16 bases between the two germline ends. The CDR3 loop spans 16 amino acids.

This clonotype appeared a few times. The V call is TRBV5-1, the J call TRBJ2-7, with D possibly being TRBD2 (5 bases). Germline CDR1 SGHRS, CDR2 YFSETQ. V gave up 0 bases and J gave up 3 bases, with 10 bases separating them. This CDR3 spans 14 amino acids. The CDR3 loop reads CASSLAYTSYEQYF. As DNA, the CDR3 is TGCGCCAGCAGCTTGGCCTATACTAGCTACGAGCAGTACTTC.

This clonotype has a handful of counts. V is TRBV6-6 and J is TRBJ1-4; D might be TRBD1 (6 bases). V was pared by 10 bases and J by 4 bases, with 13 bases between. The V gene's germline CDR1 is MNHNY and CDR2 SVGAGI (reference sequence). The CDR3 is 13 residues long. The CDR3: CATTGADNEKLFF. Written as DNA, the CDR3 is TGTGCCACCACGGGGGCGGATAATGAAAAACTGTTTTTT.

This clonotype was recorded a few times. The rearrangement joins TRBV5-1 to TRBJ2-5; D gene unclear. CDR1 is SGHRS and CDR2 is YFSETQ in the germline V gene. Trimming removed 0 bases at V and 2 bases at J, with 14 bases between. The CDR3 extends over 16 amino acids. CDR3 residues: CASSLAYSQRQETQYF. The CDR3 region has the DNA TGCGCCAGCAGCTTGGCCTACAGCCAGCGTCAAGAGACCCAGTACTTC.

This clonotype was picked up a small number of times. The gene calls are TRBV28 and TRBJ2-3, with 9 bases aligning to TRBD1. V dropped 4 bases and J dropped 3; count of bases not matched to a gene: 8. The CDR3 runs to 16 residues. The germline V gene has CDR1 MDHEN and CDR2 SYDVKM. DNA for the CDR3: TGTGCCAGCAGTTCCCGAGGAGGGACAGGGACAGATACGCAGTATTTT. The encoded protein is CASSSRGGTGTDTQYF.

This clonotype was counted between two and nine times. In DNA form, the CDR3 reads TGTGCCAGCAGGCGGGACGGCTACAATGAGCAGTTCTTC. It is translated as CASRRDGYNEQFF. This chain uses TRBV9 with TRBJ2-1; TRBD2 might be the D (6 bases). The ends were cut back, 5 bases at V and 3 bases at J, with 9 bases in the middle. CDR3 length: 13 residues. The germline V gene encodes CDR1 SGDLS and CDR2 YYNGEE.

This clonotype turned up a few times. The chain carries TRBV27 and TRBJ2-7; tentatively, D is TRBD1 or TRBD2 (5 bases each). The CDR3 length is 13 residues. The germline CDR1 and CDR2 sequences are MNHEY and SMNVEV (reference sequence). Trimming took 10 bases from V and 3 from J, leaving 16 bases between them. The CDR3 sequence is CATSRPGSYEQYF. CDR3 DNA: TGTGCCACCAGCAGGCCAGGGAGCTACGAGCAGTACTTC.